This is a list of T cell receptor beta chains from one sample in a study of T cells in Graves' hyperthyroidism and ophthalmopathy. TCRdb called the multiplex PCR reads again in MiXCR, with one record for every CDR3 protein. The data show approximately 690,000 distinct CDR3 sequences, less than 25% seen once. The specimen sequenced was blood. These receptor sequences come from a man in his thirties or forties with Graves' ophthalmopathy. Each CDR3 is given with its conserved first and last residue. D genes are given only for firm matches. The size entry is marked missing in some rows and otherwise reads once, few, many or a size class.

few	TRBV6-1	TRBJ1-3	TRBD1	TGTGCCAGCAGTTTTGGACAGGGGTCTGGAAACACCATATATTTT	CASSFGQGSGNTIYF
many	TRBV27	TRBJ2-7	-	TGTGCCAGCAGTTTGTCAGGGTTTACAGAAGTCTACGAGCAGTACTTC	CASSLSGFTEVYEQYF
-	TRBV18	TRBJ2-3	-	TGTGCCAGCTCACCGACCGGGATCCGCACAGATACGCAGTATTTT	CASSPTGIRTDTQYF
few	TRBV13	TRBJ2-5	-	TGTGCCAGCAGCGGCCACCCGGAGCTTGGGACCCAGTACTTC	CASSGHPELGTQYF
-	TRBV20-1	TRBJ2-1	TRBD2	TGCAGTGCTAGAGATATGGAGGGGAGAAAGCGGGATGAACGCTACAATGAGCAGTTCTTC	CSARDMEGRKRDERYNEQFF
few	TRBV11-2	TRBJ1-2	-	TGTGCCAGCAGCCCCGGGGGGGCTGGGGGCTACACCTTC	CASSPGGAGGYTF
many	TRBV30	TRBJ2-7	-	TGTGCCTGGAGTGTTTGGGGCCAGAACGAGCAGTACTTC	CAWSVWGQNEQYF
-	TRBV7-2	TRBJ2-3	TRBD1	TGTGCCAGCAGCTTAGCCTCGACAGGGTTTTTACTAAACACAGATACGCAGTATTTT	CASSLASTGFLLNTDTQYF
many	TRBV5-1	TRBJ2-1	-	TGTGCCAGCAGTTCGGACGGGTACAATGAGCAGTTCTTC	CASSSDGYNEQFF
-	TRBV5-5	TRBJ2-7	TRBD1	TGTGCCAGCAGCCCTATTGACAGGGCCTCCTACGAGCAGTACTTC	CASSPIDRASYEQYF
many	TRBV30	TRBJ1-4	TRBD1	TGTGCCTGGAGTACGGGACAGGGTCTTGAAAAACTGTTTTTT	CAWSTGQGLEKLFF
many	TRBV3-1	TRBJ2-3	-	TGTGCCAGCAGCCAGGTCGGGGCGGAGAGCACAGATACGCAGTATTTT	CASSQVGAESTDTQYF
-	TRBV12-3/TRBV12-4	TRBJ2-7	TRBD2	TGTGCCAGCAGCTACCCGACTAGCGGGAAGGGAGAGCAGTACTTC	CASSYPTSGKGEQYF
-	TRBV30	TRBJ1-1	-	TGTGCCTGGGCTCAGGGACTCGGCACTGAAGCTTTCTTT	CAWAQGLGTEAFF
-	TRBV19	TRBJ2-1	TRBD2	TGTGCCAGTAGTTACACCGGACTAGCGGGATACAATGAGCAGTTCTTC	CASSYTGLAGYNEQFF
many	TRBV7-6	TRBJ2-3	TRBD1	TGTGCCAGCAGCTTAGGGACAGGCCCAACCACAGATACGCAGTATTTT	CASSLGTGPTTDTQYF
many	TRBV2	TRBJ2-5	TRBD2	TGTGCCAGCGCAGGGGAGGGACTAGCCCCAGAGACCCAGTACTTC	CASAGEGLAPETQYF
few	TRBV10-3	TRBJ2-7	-	TGTGCCATCAGTCCGGAGGCCGCCATCTCCTACGAGCAGTACTTC	CAISPEAAISYEQYF
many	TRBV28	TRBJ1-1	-	TGTGCCAGCAGTTTAGACCTGGGAGAGCCTGAAGCTTTCTTT	CASSLDLGEPEAFF
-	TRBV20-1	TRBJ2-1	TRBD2	TGCAGTGCCCCCAGATTGACTAGCGGGGGCCATGAGCAGTTCTTC	CSAPRLTSGGHEQFF
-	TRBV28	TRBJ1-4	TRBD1	TGTGCCAGCAGTTTACAGGGGGCGTCTAATGAAAAACTGTTTTTT	CASSLQGASNEKLFF
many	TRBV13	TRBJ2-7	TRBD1	TGTGCCAGCAGCTCCGGCGGGGACAGGGGTTCCGAGCAGTACTTC	CASSSGGDRGSEQYF
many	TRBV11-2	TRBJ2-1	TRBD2	TGTGCCAGCAGCTTCTTGCGTCTAGGGCTAGCGGGGTACAATGAGCAGTTCTTC	CASSFLRLGLAGYNEQFF
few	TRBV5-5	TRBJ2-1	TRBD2	TGTGCCAGCAGCTTGCTGTCTAGCGGGAGGATGTACAATGAGCAGTTCTTC	CASSLLSSGRMYNEQFF
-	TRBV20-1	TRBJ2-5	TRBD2	TGCAGTGCTAGAGAATCTGGTGGCGGGAGGGCCTGGGAGACCCAGCACTTC	CSARESGGGRAWETQHF
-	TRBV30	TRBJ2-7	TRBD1	TGTGCCTCCGGGACAGGGGTCACCTACGAGCAGTACTTC	CASGTGVTYEQYF
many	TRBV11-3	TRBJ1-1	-	TGTGCCAGCAGCTACAACCAAGGCACTGAAGCTTTCTTT	CASSYNQGTEAFF
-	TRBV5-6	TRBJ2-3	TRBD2	TGTGCCAGCAGCTTCCCTAGCGGGAAGGATACGCAGTATTTT	CASSFPSGKDTQYF
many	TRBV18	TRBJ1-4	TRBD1	TGTGCCAGCTCACTTGGGACAGGAGAAAAACTGTTTTTT	CASSLGTGEKLFF
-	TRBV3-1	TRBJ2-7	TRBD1	TGTGCCAGCAGCCAAGGGACAGGGGAGATAGGCGAGCAGTACTTC	CASSQGTGEIGEQYF
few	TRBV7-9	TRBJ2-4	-	TGTGCCGTCGAACTAGAGCCAAACATTCAGTACTTC	CAVELEPNIQYF
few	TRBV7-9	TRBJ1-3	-	TGTGCCAGCATCACGGGAAACACCATATATTTT	CASITGNTIYF
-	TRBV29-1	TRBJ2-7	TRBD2	TGCAGCGTCTTAAAGGGACTAGCGGGCTACGAGCAGTACTTC	CSVLKGLAGYEQYF
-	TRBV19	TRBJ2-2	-	TGTGCCAGTAGATCCCCCGGGGAGCTGTTTTTT	CASRSPGELFF
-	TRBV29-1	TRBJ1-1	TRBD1	TGCAGCTCCGACAGGGGAGGTGAAGCTTTCTTT	CSSDRGGEAFF
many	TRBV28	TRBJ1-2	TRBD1	TGTGCCAGCAGTTGGACAGGGCTCGCTAACTATGGCTACACCTTC	CASSWTGLANYGYTF
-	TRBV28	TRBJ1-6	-	TGTGCCAGCAGTTTTTACCGTATTGACAGGTCTAATTCACCCCTCCACTTT	CASSFYRIDRSNSPLHF
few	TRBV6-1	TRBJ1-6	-	TGTGCCAGCAGTGACAGACCTTATAATTCACCCCTCCACTTT	CASSDRPYNSPLHF
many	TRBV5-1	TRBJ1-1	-	TGCGCCAGCAGTTCCGGTAACACTGAAGCTTTCTTT	CASSSGNTEAFF
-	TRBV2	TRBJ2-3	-	TGTGCCAGCAGTGAAGCCCGGCAGGGAATCACAGATACGCAGTATTTT	CASSEARQGITDTQYF
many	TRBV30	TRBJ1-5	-	TGTGCCTGGAGTGTGGCAGCATATAGCAATCAGCCCCAGCATTTT	CAWSVAAYSNQPQHF
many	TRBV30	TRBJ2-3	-	TGTGCCTGGAGCGAGGGTGGTGTGGATACGCAGTATTTT	CAWSEGGVDTQYF
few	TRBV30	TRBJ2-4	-	TGTGCCTGGAGTGTACTCTCCTCTGCCAAAAACATTCAGTACTTC	CAWSVLSSAKNIQYF
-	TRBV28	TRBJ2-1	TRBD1	TGTGCCAGCAGTTTGGTGACAGGGGGGGTAGCGCCCCTGGATAGGCAGTTCTTC	CASSLVTGGVAPLDRQFF
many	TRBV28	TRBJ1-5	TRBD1	TGTGCCAGCAGTTTATGGAGGGGACAGGGGAACAATCAGCCCCAGCATTTT	CASSLWRGQGNNQPQHF
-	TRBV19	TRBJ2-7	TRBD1	TGTGCCAGTAGTATAGATCGAGGACAGGCTACCTACGAGCAGTACTTC	CASSIDRGQATYEQYF
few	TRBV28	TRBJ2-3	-	TGTGCCAGCAGTTCAGGGGCTAGCGGCCACACAGATACGCAGTATTTT	CASSSGASGHTDTQYF
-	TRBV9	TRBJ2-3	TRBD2	TGTGCCAGCAGCGTAGTACCAGCGGGAGTGGGGGATACGCAGTATTTT	CASSVVPAGVGDTQYF
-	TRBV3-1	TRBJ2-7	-	TGTGCCAGCAGCCCCCCGGTCTACGAGCAGTACTTC	CASSPPVYEQYF
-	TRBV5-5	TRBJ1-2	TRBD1	TGTGCCAGCAGCCTATTGGGGACAGTGCTTAACTATGGCTACACCTTC	CASSLLGTVLNYGYTF
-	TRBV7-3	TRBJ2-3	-	TGTGCCAGCAGCTTACGGGGTCTGGATACGCAGTATTTT	CASSLRGLDTQYF
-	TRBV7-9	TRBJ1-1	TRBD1	TGTGCCAGCAGCTTAGGAACAGGGGGAGGGACTGAAGCTTTCTTT	CASSLGTGGGTEAFF
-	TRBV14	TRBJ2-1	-	TGTGCCAGCAGCCAAGTCCCCCAGGCGCGGCGGTTCTTC	CASSQVPQARRFF
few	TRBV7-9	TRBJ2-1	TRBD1	TGTGCCAGCATTCCCCCGACAGGGTACAATGAGCAGTTCTTC	CASIPPTGYNEQFF
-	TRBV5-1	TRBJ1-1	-	TGCGCCAGCAGCTTGGGATCCCAGAACACTGAAGTTTTCTTT	CASSLGSQNTEVFF
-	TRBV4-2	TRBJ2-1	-	TGTGCCAGCAGCCAAGATCAACTGGAGGTCTACAATGAGCAGTTCTTC	CASSQDQLEVYNEQFF
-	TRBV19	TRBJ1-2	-	TGTGCCAGTAGTATAAGTTCCGACAGGAGATCCTATGGCTACACCTTC	CASSISSDRRSYGYTF
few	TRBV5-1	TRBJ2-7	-	TGCGCCAGCAGCAGGGGGGCTTCTCCGGGCGAGCAGTACTTC	CASSRGASPGEQYF
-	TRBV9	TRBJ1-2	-	TGTGCCAGCAGCGTCACGGACAGCTCGTATGGCTACACCTTC	CASSVTDSSYGYTF
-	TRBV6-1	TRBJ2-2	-	TGTGCCAGCAGTGAAGCGCGGCTAGGGGCCGGGGAGCTGCTTTTT	CASSEARLGAGELLF